The clone carrying this T cell receptor (beta chain) came up a few times. The CDR3 runs to 14 residues. The germline gives CDR1 MDHEN, CDR2 SYDVKM. The junction had 4 bases not matched to a gene; V was cut back by 4 bases and J by 6 bases. PCR involved 60 Vbeta and 13 Jbeta primers. Profiling relied on immunoSEQ multiplex PCR, and the TCRdb table lists in-frame clones only, not all of them. The table has 100,000 to 150,000 clones, about 80% seen once. These data originate in a study of cytomegalovirus exposure and HLA in healthy donors. The TCR comes from a woman in her fifties or sixties in good health and CMV-seronegative. The rearrangement links TRBV28 to TRBJ1-5; 9 positions match TRBD1. Sequences were obtained from PBMCs. This chain's CDR3 is CASSSDRGGQPQHF. The CDR3 DNA follows: TGTGCCAGCAGTTCGGACAGGGGAGGTCAGCCCCAGCATTTT.